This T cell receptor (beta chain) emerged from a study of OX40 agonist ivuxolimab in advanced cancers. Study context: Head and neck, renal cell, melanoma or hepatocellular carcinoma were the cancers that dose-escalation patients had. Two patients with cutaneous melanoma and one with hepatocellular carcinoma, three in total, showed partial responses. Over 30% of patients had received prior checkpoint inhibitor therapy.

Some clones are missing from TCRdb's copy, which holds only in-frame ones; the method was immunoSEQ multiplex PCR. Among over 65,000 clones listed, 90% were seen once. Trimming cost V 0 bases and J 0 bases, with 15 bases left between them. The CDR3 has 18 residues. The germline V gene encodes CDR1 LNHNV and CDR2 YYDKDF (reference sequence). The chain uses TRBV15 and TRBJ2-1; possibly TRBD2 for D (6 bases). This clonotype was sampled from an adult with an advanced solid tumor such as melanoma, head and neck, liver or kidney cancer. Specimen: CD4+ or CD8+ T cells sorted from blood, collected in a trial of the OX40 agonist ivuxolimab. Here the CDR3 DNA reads TGTGCCACCAGCAGAGATTTCTCGGGGGACGTCTCCTACAATGAGCAGTTCTTC. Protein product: CATSRDFSGDVSYNEQFF.